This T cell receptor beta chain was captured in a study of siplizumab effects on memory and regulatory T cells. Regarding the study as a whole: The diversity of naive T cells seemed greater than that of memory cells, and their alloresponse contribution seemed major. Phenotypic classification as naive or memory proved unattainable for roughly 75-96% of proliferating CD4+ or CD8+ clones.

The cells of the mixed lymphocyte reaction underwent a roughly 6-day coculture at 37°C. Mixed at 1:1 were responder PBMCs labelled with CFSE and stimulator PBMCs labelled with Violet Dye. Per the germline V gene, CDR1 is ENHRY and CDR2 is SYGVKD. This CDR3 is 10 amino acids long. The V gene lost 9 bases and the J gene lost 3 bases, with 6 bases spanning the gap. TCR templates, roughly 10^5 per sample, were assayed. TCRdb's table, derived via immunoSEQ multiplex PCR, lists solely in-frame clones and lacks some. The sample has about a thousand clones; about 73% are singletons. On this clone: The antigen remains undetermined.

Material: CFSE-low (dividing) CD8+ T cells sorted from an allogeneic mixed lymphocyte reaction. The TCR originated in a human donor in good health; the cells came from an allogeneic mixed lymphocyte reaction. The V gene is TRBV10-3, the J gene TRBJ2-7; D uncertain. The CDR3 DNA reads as TGTGCCATGACAATCTACGAGCAGTACTTC. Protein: CAMTIYEQYF.